The 4 T cell receptor beta chains presented below share a single source sample, sequenced in a study of T cell responses to AZD1222 COVID-19 vaccine. The protocol was immunoSEQ multiplex PCR, while the TCRdb copy is restricted to in-frame clones and leaves out a portion. The sample carries about 47,000 clones, 70% to 85% recorded once. The material was peripheral blood, obtained on day 0 of MenACWY control vaccination. The receptors were sampled from an adult in good health.

The chain uses TRBV19 and TRBJ1-2; D not certain. Germline V lookup: CDR1 LNHDA, CDR2 SQIVND (reference sequence). Trimming stripped 6 bases from V and 6 bases from J, with 14 bases between. This CDR3 has 13 residues. This chain's CDR3 is CASSRPGDNGYTF. In DNA, the CDR3 is TGTGCCAGTAGCCGGCCTGGAGATAATGGCTACACCTTC.

This clone was seen only a few times. The chain combines TRBV10-1 with TRBJ1-1; D unresolved. Trimming cost V 3 bases and J 5 bases, with 13 bases left between them. CDR1 is WNHNN, CDR2 SYGVQD, per germline (reference sequence). CDR3 length: 14 amino acids. Here the CDR3 reads CASSDDLWGTEAFF. The CDR3 coding sequence is TGCGCCAGCAGTGATGACCTCTGGGGTACTGAAGCTTTCTTT.

The chain is built from TRBV19 and TRBJ1-2; tentative D call: TRBD1 (5 bases). CDR1 LNHDA and CDR2 SQIVND come from the germline V gene (reference sequence). This CDR3 region has 17 residues. The germline V and J ends were trimmed by 4 bases and 4 bases, with 22 bases remaining between them. This CDR3 is CASSRKGSPTGRYGYTF. In nucleotides, the CDR3 is TGTGCCAGTAGTAGGAAGGGCAGCCCCACAGGCCGCTATGGCTACACCTTC.

In this sample, this clone turned up a few times. This chain joins TRBV5-1 and TRBJ1-1; TRBD1 might be the D (5 bases). The V gene's germline CDR1 is SGHRS and CDR2 YFSETQ. This CDR3 contains 16 residues. Trimming took off 3 bases at V and 1 base at J, with 16 bases between the two ends. As DNA, the CDR3 is TGCGCCAGCAGCTCAATCCCCGGGGCGACGAACACTGAAGCTTTCTTT. Its protein product is CASSSIPGATNTEAFF.